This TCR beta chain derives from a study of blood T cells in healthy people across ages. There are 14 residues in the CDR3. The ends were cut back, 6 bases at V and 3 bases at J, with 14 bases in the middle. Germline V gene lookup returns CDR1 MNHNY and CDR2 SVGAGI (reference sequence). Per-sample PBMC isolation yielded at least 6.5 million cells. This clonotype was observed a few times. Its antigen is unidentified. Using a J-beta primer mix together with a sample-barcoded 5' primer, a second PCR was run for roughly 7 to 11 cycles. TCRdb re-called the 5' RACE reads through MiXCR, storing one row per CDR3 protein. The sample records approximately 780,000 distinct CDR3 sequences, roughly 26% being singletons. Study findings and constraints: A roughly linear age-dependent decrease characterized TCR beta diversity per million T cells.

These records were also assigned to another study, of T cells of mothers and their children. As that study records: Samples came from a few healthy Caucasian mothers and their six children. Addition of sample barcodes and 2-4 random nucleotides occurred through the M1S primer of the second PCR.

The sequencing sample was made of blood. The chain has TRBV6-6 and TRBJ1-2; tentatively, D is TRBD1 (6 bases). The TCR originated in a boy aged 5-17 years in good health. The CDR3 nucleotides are TGTGCCAGCAGCCCGGACAGCGGCGACTATGGCTACACCTTC. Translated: CASSPDSGDYGYTF.